This T cell receptor (beta chain) appears in the sequencing data of a study of post-analysis software for immune sequencing data (dated by TCRdb to the mid-2010s). A note on the overall study: Disease courses on record covered relapsing-remitting, secondary progressive and progressive-relapsing multiple sclerosis, though some patients had no subtype annotation. The patient repertoires were set against eleven to twelve previously published healthy control repertoires from donors whose ages ranged from roughly 6 to 27 years. A subset of samples was prepared in parallel using single-end sample barcoding, then pooled and co-amplified after Illumina adapter ligation.

The CDR3 sequence holds 16 residues, the cysteine and phenylalanine included. Only the CDR3 DNA stays, 48 bases, in frame from base 1. V is pruned by 3 bases and J by 5 bases, leaving 11 bases of the junction without a gene match. CDR1 MNHEY and CDR2 SMNVEV are derived from the germline V gene (reference sequence). Findings and caveats that apply to the study as a whole: Patients showed significantly higher frequencies than controls for about 5 TRBV segments, among them TRBV5-6, TRBV5-1 and TRBV20-1. Significantly lower normalized Chao1 diversity was found in multiple sclerosis patients than in controls, suggesting substantial peripheral T-cell clonal expansion. The multiple sclerosis patient group was slightly younger than the control group. When samples were clustered directly using the F measure, samples prepared in the same batch co-clustered strongly, which prompted a batch-effect correction.

In regard to this clonotype: What antigen it recognizes has not been identified. There are no base qualities to consult, and no much larger clone falls within one base.

TCR beta repertoires were profiled from peripheral blood of roughly twelve young patients with multiple sclerosis to demonstrate the VDJtools post-analysis software. The patients with multiple sclerosis were children and adolescents between roughly 6 and 17 years of age. Libraries were built with PCR. The sequencer was an Illumina HiSeq 2500. To reduce PCR and sequencing biases, unique molecular identifiers were built into the TCR beta cDNA libraries. Roughly 500,000 cDNA molecules were obtained for every 1 to 10 million input T cells, so each molecule roughly corresponded to one T cell. The patient libraries were prepared and sequenced using the same protocol as the earlier healthy control dataset. Within a given batch, samples were prepared together, multiplexed and sequenced on the same HiSeq lane. As for the authors' bioinformatics: MIGEC handled the raw barcoded reads, throwing out single-read molecular identifier groups before consensus assembly and CDR3 extraction. VDJtools was used for post-analysis of the clonotype tables, and diversity was normalized by down-sampling every dataset to the size of the smallest sample. In repertoire overlap clustering, CDR3 amino acid sequences, but not nucleotide sequences, were matched to correct batch-related cross-sample contamination. The raw public reads went through TCRdb reprocessing: fastp at Q25, MiXCR clone calling, in-frame beta chains kept. When rows share a CDR3 protein, they turn into one entry using the most common DNA and genes. These V and J calls originate from TCRdb's pipeline instead of the authors' own analysis. The sample contains roughly 430,000 distinct CDR3 sequences, 35% to 45% of them found a single time. The top ten constitute approximately 7.6% of the sample.

The V and J segments used are TRBV27 and TRBJ2-7, and TRBD1 aligns with 9 junction nucleotides. The sequence was obtained from a girl aged 2 to 9 with multiple sclerosis. Sequenced input: blood. The DNA sequence is as follows: TGTGCCAGCAGTTTGTTGACAGGGGGGTCAAGGAACGAGCAGTACTTC. The translation is CASSLLTGGSRNEQYF.